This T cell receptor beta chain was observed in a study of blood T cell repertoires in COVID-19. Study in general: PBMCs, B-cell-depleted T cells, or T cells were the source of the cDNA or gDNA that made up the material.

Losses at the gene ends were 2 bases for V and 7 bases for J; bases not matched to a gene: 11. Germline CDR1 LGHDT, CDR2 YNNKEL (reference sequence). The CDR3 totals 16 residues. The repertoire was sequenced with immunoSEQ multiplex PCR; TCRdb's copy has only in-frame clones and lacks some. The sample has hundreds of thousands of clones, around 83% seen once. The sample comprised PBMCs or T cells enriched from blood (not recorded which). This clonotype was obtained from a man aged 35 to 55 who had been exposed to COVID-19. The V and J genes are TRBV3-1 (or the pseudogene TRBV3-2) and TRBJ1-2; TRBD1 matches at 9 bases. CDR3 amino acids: CASSQRTTGTGTGYTF. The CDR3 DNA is TGTGCCAGCAGCCAAAGGACCACCGGGACAGGGACTGGCTACACCTTC.